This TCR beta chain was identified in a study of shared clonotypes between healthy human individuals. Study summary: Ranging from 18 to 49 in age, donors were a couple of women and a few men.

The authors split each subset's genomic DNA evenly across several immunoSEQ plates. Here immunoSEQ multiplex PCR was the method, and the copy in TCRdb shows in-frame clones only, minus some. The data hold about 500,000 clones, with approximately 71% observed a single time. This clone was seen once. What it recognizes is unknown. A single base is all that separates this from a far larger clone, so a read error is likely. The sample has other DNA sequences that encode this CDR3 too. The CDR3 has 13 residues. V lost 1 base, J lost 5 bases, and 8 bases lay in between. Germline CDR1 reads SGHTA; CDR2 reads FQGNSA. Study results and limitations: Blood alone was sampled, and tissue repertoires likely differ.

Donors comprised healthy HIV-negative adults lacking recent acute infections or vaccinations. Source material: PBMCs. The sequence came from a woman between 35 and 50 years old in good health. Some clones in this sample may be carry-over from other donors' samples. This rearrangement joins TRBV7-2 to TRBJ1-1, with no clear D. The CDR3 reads CASSLVGRTEAFF. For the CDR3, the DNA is TGTGCCAGCAGCTTAGTAGGGAGGACTGAAGCTTTCTTT.